The subject of this entry is one TCR beta chain. What it binds is not known. Cultured CD4+ T-cell DNA underwent Oncomine TCR Beta short-read sequencing. TCRdb used MiXCR to reprocess the PCR reads, holding one entry per CDR3 protein. The data hold some 5,100 distinct CDR3 sequences, with about 40% observed a single time. These data are taken from a study of vaccination and CD4 T cells after COVID-19. Study at large: Four females and six males made up the convalescents, with two Hispanic. Control cultures used a CEFX viral epitope pool, an HIV-1 Nef peptide pool, or no peptide. Findings and limits, study-wide: The study examined relatively few convalescent patients and included no early post-infection timepoints.

Treatment reported: approximately 9-day PBMC culture with coronavirus spike peptide pools or control peptides (ViraFEST assay). CD4+ T cells of the unexposed donor were collected before the COVID-19 pandemic (2011-2018). Germline V gene lookup returns CDR1 SEHNR and CDR2 FQNEAQ (reference sequence). Trimming removed 5 bases from V and 4 bases from J; junction bases left unmatched: 18. The CDR3 has 19 amino acids. The rearrangement uses TRBV7-9 and TRBJ2-1; TRBD2 agrees at 9 bases. The clonotype comes from a human donor in good health. The sample was CD4+ T cells from blood, cultured in vitro. CDR3: CASSPRGASGTMGYNEQFF. In nucleotides, the CDR3 is TGTGCCAGCAGCCCACGCGGGGCTAGCGGGACAATGGGATACAATGAGCAGTTCTTC.